This T cell receptor beta chain emerged from a study of cytomegalovirus exposure and HLA in healthy donors. About the study: The roughly 120 validation repertoires, a later analysis reported, used the same platform as the approximately 700 first-cohort repertoires.

The assay was immunoSEQ multiplex PCR, and TCRdb's table has in-frame clones only and misses some. The table records some 140,000 clones, 70% to 85% of them present only once. Among the roughly 120 subjects of the validation cohort, separate from the approximately 670-subject first cohort, were the donors. V lost 5 bases to trimming and J lost 5 bases, with 15 bases between them. This CDR3 spans 15 amino acids. Germline lookup yields CDR1 MNHEY and CDR2 SVGAGI. Study conclusions and caveats: Within the approximately 130 validation repertoires, first-cohort TCR clusters tended to co-occur, according to a later analysis.

Of note for this clone: Its antigen is unidentified.

The chain uses TRBV6-5 and TRBJ2-2; a possible D gene is TRBD2 (6 bases). The clonotype originates from a man younger than 45 in good health and CMV-seropositive. Material: PBMCs. The CDR3 DNA reads as TGTGCCAGCAGTCCCGGTGGGGGGTTGACCGGGGAGCTGTTTTTT. It codes for CASSPGGGLTGELFF.